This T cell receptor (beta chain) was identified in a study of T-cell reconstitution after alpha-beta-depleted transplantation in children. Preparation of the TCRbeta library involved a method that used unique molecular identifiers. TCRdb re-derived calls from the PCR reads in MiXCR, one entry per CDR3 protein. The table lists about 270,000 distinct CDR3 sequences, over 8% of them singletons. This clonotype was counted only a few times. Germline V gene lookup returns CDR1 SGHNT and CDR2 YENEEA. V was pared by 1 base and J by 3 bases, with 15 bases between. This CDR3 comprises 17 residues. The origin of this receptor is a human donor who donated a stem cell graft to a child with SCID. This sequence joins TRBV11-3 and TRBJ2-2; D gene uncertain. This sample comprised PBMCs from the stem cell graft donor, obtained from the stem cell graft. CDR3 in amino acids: CASSLGATLRHTGELFF. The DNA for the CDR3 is TGTGCCAGCAGCTTAGGGGCCACACTCAGACACACCGGGGAGCTGTTTTTT.